This T cell receptor beta chain was recovered during a study of blood T cell repertoires in COVID-19. Study-wide background: COVID-19 samples from acute and convalescent phases originated in the United States, Italy and Spain.

Germline loops: CDR1 MDHEN, CDR2 SYDVKM. Trimming left V 11 bases short and J 1 base short, with 8 bases between. The CDR3 loop spans 11 amino acids. Clones were read by immunoSEQ multiplex PCR, and TCRdb kept only the in-frame ones, dropping some. Among fewer than 250,000 clones listed, 70% to 90% were seen once. This chain links TRBV28 with TRBJ1-2, with a tentative D call TRBD1 (5 bases). Sequencing input: peripheral blood. The clonotype comes from a woman aged 55 to 70 with active or convalescent COVID-19. This chain's CDR3 is CAGADNYGYTF. As DNA, the CDR3 is TGTGCCGGGGCGGATAACTATGGCTACACCTTC.